This passage covers 14 T cell receptor beta chains from one sample sequenced in a study of blood T cells in healthy people across ages. Using a J-beta primer mix together with a sample-barcoded 5' primer, a second PCR was run for roughly 6 to 11 cycles. TCRdb itself ran the 5' RACE reads through MiXCR, one entry per CDR3 protein. The sample includes hundreds of thousands of distinct CDR3 sequences, 45% to 50% of them seen just once. The sequenced sample consisted of blood. All receptors derive from a woman aged 55-70 years in good health.

This clonotype appeared a few times. CDR3 nucleotide sequence: TGCAGTGCTAGCACCACAGCGAACACTGAAGCTTTCTTT. It is translated as CSASTTANTEAFF. The chain couples TRBV20-1 to TRBJ1-1; D uncertain. The CDR3 is 13 amino acids. Trimming removed 3 bases at V and 1 base at J, with 9 bases between. CDR1 DFQATT and CDR2 SNEGSKA come from the germline V gene (reference sequence).

The chain carries TRBV25-1 and TRBJ2-1, with D perhaps TRBD2 (6 bases). The J call may not be correct, given that the DNA end is closer to TRBJ2-7. The germline CDR1 and CDR2 sequences are MGHDK and SYGVNS. This CDR3 has 16 amino acids. CDR3 amino acids: CASVRRLAPTYNEQYF. DNA of the CDR3: TGTGCCAGCGTCCGTCGGCTAGCGCCAACCTACAATGAGCAGTACTTC.

This clonotype has only a few counts. The chain carries TRBV27 and TRBJ2-6; the D is unclear. CDR1 and CDR2 (germline): MNHEY, SMNVEV (reference sequence). CDR3 length: 17 residues. Trimming pared 5 bases from V and 0 bases from J, leaving 14 bases between. DNA for the CDR3: TGTGCCAGCAGTGATCGAGCGACGTTCTCTGGGGCCAACGTCCTGACTTTC. Translation: CASSDRATFSGANVLTF.

The sample holds a few counts of this clonotype. The chain carries TRBV6-2 or TRBV6-3 and TRBJ2-3; the match to TRBD2 covers 9 bases. V lost 2 bases and J lost 9; bases outside the gene matches: 15. In germline, CDR1 is MNHEY, CDR2 SVGEGT. There are 17 residues in the CDR3. The CDR3 loop reads CASSYPGTSTQVGTQYF. The CDR3 coding sequence is TGTGCCAGCAGTTACCCGGGGACTAGCACCCAAGTAGGCACGCAGTATTTT.

This CDR3 is CASTLGGGHNEQFF. As DNA, the CDR3 is TGTGCCAGCACTCTGGGGGGGGGTCACAATGAGCAGTTCTTC. The chain couples TRBV27 to TRBJ2-1; 7 bases map to TRBD2. There are 14 residues in the CDR3. Germline CDR1 reads MNHEY; CDR2 reads SMNVEV (reference sequence). Trimming at V came to 7 bases and at J to 5 bases, leaving 8 bases not matched to a gene.

The rearrangement joins TRBV20-1 to TRBJ2-3, with 14 bases lining up with TRBD2. There are 15 residues in the CDR3. Unmatched junction bases numbered 7, after V lost 6 bases and J lost 5 bases. CDR1 and CDR2 (germline): DFQATT, SNEGSKA (reference sequence). The CDR3 reads CSAPGLAGVGDTQYF. CDR3 DNA sequence: TGCAGTGCACCGGGACTAGCGGGAGTGGGAGATACGCAGTATTTT.

This chain connects TRBV20-1 to TRBJ2-1, with 8 bases aligning to TRBD2. Trimming cost V 5 bases and J 6 bases; bases outside gene matches: 6. Germline loops: CDR1 DFQATT, CDR2 SNEGSKA (reference sequence). This CDR3 has 13 amino acids. Written as DNA, the CDR3 is TGCAGTGCTGGAACCGGGACTAGCAATGAGCAGTTCTTC. Residues: CSAGTGTSNEQFF.

This clonotype has a single count. The chain carries TRBV4-3 and TRBJ2-5; D is uncertain. Germline-derived CDR1 and CDR2 are LGHNA and YSLEER. Trimming removed 0 bases from V and 11 bases from J, with 16 bases in between. The CDR3 runs to 14 residues. The CDR3 nucleotides are TGCGCCAGCAGCCAAGAGGCTTCCTACAATGAGCAGTACTTC. Translated, it gives CASSQEASYNEQYF.

J is TRBJ2-4 and V is TRBV27; 7 bases are a match to TRBD1. The closer fit of TRBJ2-7 to the DNA end suggests the J call may be wrong. The CDR3 totals 13 residues. Germline CDR1 is MNHEY and CDR2 is SMNVEV (reference sequence). Here the CDR3 DNA reads TGTGCCGGCAAGAAAGGGACAGTTTACGAGCAGTACTTC. Protein sequence: CAGKKGTVYEQYF.

Of note for this clonotype: A far larger clone is off by one base, so a read error is likely. The chain links TRBV5-1 to TRBJ2-7; D uncertain. TRBJ2-1 explains the end of the DNA better; the J call may be wrong. This CDR3 is built from 13 residues. Germline V CDR1 and CDR2: SGHRS, YFSETQ. The CDR3 bases are TGCGCCAGCAGCCTTGGGGTACAAGAGACCCAGTTCTTC. Amino acid sequence: CASSLGVQETQFF.

The rearrangement links TRBV6-2 or TRBV6-3 to TRBJ1-1, with D unresolved. Germline CDR1 MNHEY, CDR2 SVGEGT. The CDR3 extends over 15 amino acids. The V end lost 7 bases, the J end lost 3 bases, and 18 bases lay between the germline ends. The CDR3 sequence: CASTEPGPWDTEAFF. The CDR3 DNA reads as TGTGCCAGCACCGAGCCGGGCCCTTGGGACACTGAAGCTTTCTTT.

The chain employs TRBV29-1 and TRBJ1-1; TRBD1 agrees at 7 bases. Losses at the gene ends were 3 bases for V and 1 base for J; bases not matched to a gene: 5. The CDR3 length is 14 residues. The germline V gene encodes CDR1 SQVTM and CDR2 ANQGSEA. The CDR3: CSVEGQRANTEAFF. CDR3 coding DNA: TGCAGCGTTGAGGGACAGCGAGCGAACACTGAAGCTTTCTTT.

The V gene is TRBV19, the J gene TRBJ2-1; D gene uncertain. The V gene's germline CDR1 is LNHDA and CDR2 SQIVND (reference sequence). The V end was cut by 6 bases, the J end by 5 bases, with 8 bases between. The CDR3 covers 12 residues. The chain's CDR3 is CASRSPDNEQFF. Here the CDR3 DNA reads TGTGCCAGTAGGTCCCCCGACAATGAGCAGTTCTTC.

This clonotype was seen only a few times. This CDR3 reads CAISESGKTASYEQYF. The CDR3 DNA reads as TGTGCCATCAGTGAGTCTGGGAAAACCGCGTCCTACGAGCAGTACTTC. The chain combines TRBV10-3 with TRBJ2-7, with D unresolved. This CDR3 comprises 16 residues. Germline-derived CDR1 and CDR2 are ENHRY and SYGVKD. V was trimmed by 0 bases and J by 1 base, leaving 13 bases between them.